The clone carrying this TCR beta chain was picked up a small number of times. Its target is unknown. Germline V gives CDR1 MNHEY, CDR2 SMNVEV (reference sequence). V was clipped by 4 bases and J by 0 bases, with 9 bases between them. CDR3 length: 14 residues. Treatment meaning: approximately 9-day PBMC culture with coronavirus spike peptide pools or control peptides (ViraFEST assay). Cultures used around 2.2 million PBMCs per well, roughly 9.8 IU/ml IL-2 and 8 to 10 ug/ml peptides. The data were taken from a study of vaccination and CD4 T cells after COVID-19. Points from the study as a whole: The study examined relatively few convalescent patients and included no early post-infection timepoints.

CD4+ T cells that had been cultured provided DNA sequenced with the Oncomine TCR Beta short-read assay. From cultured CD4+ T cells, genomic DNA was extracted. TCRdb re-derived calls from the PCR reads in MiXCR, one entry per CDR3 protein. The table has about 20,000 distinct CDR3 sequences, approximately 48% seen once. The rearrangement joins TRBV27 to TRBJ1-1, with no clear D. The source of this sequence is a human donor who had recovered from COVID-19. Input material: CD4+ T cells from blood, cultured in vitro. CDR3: CASSSPFLNTEAFF. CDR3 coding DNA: TGTGCCAGCAGTTCCCCCTTTCTGAACACTGAAGCTTTCTTT.